The rows below give T cell receptor beta chains drawn from one sample of a study of cytomegalovirus exposure and HLA in healthy donors. The protocol was immunoSEQ multiplex PCR, while the TCRdb copy is restricted to in-frame clones and leaves out a portion. Here the sample table reports 180,000 or so clones. Sequences were obtained from PBMCs. The receptors here all came from a boy aged 5-17 years in good health and CMV-seronegative. The CDR3 runs from the conserved cysteine through the conserved F or W. A D gene is named only where the DNA matches it firmly.

j_call | v_call | d_call | cdr3_aa | cdr3_nt
TRBJ2-3 | TRBV7-3 | TRBD2 | CASSSAGTSGGAQVDTQYF | TGTGCCAGCAGCTCGGCCGGGACTAGCGGGGGGGCCCAAGTGGATACGCAGTATTTT
TRBJ1-2 | TRBV29-1 | . | CSVSGDRSYGYTF | TGCAGCGTCTCGGGCGACAGATCCTATGGCTACACCTTC
TRBJ1-6 | TRBV6-5 | . | CASSYNRASLESPLHF | TGTGCCAGCAGTTACAATAGAGCATCCTTGGAGTCACCCCTCCACTTT
TRBJ2-2 | TRBV25-1 | TRBD1 | CASRGTGNTGELFF | TGTGCCAGCAGGGGGACAGGAAATACCGGGGAGCTGTTTTTT
TRBJ1-1 | TRBV5-5 | . | CASSLAWGGNTEAFF | TGTGCCAGCAGCTTGGCTTGGGGGGGGAACACTGAAGCTTTCTTT
TRBJ1-1 | TRBV6-5 | . | CASSPGSINTEAFF | TGTGCCAGCAGTCCGGGAAGCATAAACACTGAAGCTTTCTTT
TRBJ1-1 | TRBV18 | TRBD1 | CASSPSGGTAMNTEAFF | TGTGCCAGCTCACCGTCTGGCGGGACAGCCATGAACACTGAAGCTTTCTTT
TRBJ2-5 | TRBV9 | . | CASSVEAYQETQYF | TGTGCCAGCAGCGTAGAAGCGTACCAAGAGACCCAGTACTTC
TRBJ2-7 | TRBV25-1 | . | CASSRGHARAYEQYF | TGTGCCAGCAGCCGGGGACACGCCAGGGCCTACGAGCAGTACTTC
TRBJ1-4 | TRBV29-1 | . | CSASRATNEKLFF | TGCAGCGCTAGTCGGGCAACTAATGAAAAACTGTTTTTT
TRBJ2-2 | TRBV7-3 | TRBD2 | CASSYAGANTGELFF | TGTGCCAGCAGCTATGCGGGGGCGAACACCGGGGAGCTGTTTTTT
TRBJ2-7 | TRBV2 | . | CASSYTYEQYF | TGTGCCAGCTCTTATACCTACGAGCAGTACTTC
TRBJ1-5 | TRBV10-3 | TRBD1 | CAISQGGAWGQPQHF | TGTGCCATCAGCCAGGGGGGAGCTTGGGGTCAGCCCCAGCATTTT
TRBJ1-2 | TRBV7-3 | . | CASSPFPGYGYTF | TGTGCCAGCAGCCCTTTTCCCGGCTATGGCTACACCTTC
TRBJ2-5 | TRBV5-1 | . | CASTFGGVGETQYF | TGCGCCAGCACCTTCGGAGGGGTTGGAGAGACCCAGTACTTC
TRBJ1-1 | TRBV7-2 | TRBD1 | CASSSETGVLLGTEAFF | TGTGCCAGCAGCTCGGAGACAGGGGTCCTTCTGGGAACTGAAGCTTTCTTT
TRBJ1-3 | TRBV29-1 | . | CSVVRTALSGNTIYF | TGCAGCGTCGTCAGGACAGCGCTCTCTGGAAACACCATATATTTT